One sample yielded the 28 T cell receptor beta chains listed below, sequenced in a study of cytomegalovirus exposure and HLA in healthy donors. Primers: 60 Vbeta forward and 13 Jbeta reverse. Sequencing used immunoSEQ multiplex PCR; TCRdb keeps in-frame clones, though not all of them. The table includes approximately 93,000 clones, 79% detected once. The sequenced material came from PBMCs. The origin of the receptors is a male donor in good health and CMV-seropositive.

The V and J genes are TRBV27 and TRBJ2-1; TRBD1 aligns across 7 bases. The CDR3 has 15 residues. V was clipped by 2 bases and J by 3 bases; unmatched bases: 4. Looked up from germline, CDR1 is MNHEY and CDR2 is SMNVEV (reference sequence). The CDR3: CASSLSSGGYNEQFF. CDR3 in DNA: TGTGCCAGCAGTTTAAGCTCAGGGGGCTACAATGAGCAGTTCTTC.

V gene TRBV15 combines with J gene TRBJ2-2; a possible D gene is TRBD2 (5 bases). The V gene's germline CDR1 is LNHNV and CDR2 YYDKDF (reference sequence). V gave up 3 bases and J gave up 3 bases, with 5 bases separating them. The CDR3 has 13 amino acids. The CDR3 nucleotides read TGTGCCACCAGCAGGGACTACACCGGGGAGCTGTTTTTT. This codes for CATSRDYTGELFF.

The chain links TRBV9 to TRBJ2-3; perhaps TRBD2 as D (5 bases). CDR1 and CDR2 from the germline V gene are SGDLS and YYNGEE. V was clipped by 2 bases and J by 0 bases, with 7 bases between them. The CDR3 runs 14 residues. The CDR3 here is CASSVRGSTDTQYF. Here the CDR3 DNA reads TGTGCCAGCAGCGTTCGCGGGAGCACAGATACGCAGTATTTT.

The genes are TRBV7-9 and TRBJ1-6, with a tentative D call TRBD1 (6 bases). With 5 bases removed from V and 3 bases from J, the gap between germline ends came to 8 bases. CDR3 length: 14 residues. Germline values: CDR1 SEHNR, CDR2 FQNEAQ (reference sequence). The CDR3 nucleotides are TGTGCCAGCAGCGAGACAGGCTATAATTCACCCCTCCACTTT. Translation gives CASSETGYNSPLHF.

The J gene is TRBJ1-2, the V gene TRBV5-4; 8 bases match TRBD1. Trimming cost V 1 base and J 8 bases; bases outside gene matches: 7. Per germline, CDR1 SGHNT and CDR2 YYREEE (reference sequence). The CDR3 totals 14 residues. The CDR3 coding sequence is TGTGCCAGCAGCTTGCTCTCAGGGGGCAGGGGCTACACCTTC. Its protein product is CASSLLSGGRGYTF.

The J gene is TRBJ2-7, the V gene TRBV6-1; possibly TRBD1 for D (6 bases). Germline CDR1 reads MNHNS; CDR2 reads SASEGT. The length of the CDR3 is 14 residues. V lost 4 bases to trimming and J lost 0 bases, with 10 bases between them. This chain's CDR3 is CASSAVQGSYEQYF. In DNA form, the CDR3 reads TGTGCCAGCAGTGCAGTACAGGGCTCCTACGAGCAGTACTTC.

V gene TRBV6-5 combines with J gene TRBJ2-3; TRBD1 is a possible D gene (5 bases). Trimming pared 6 bases from V and 4 bases from J, leaving 11 bases between. The CDR3 sequence is 13 residues long. Per the germline V gene, CDR1 is MNHEY and CDR2 is SVGAGI. This CDR3 reads CASRGLGADTQYF. DNA for the CDR3: TGTGCCAGCAGGGGGCTTGGCGCAGATACGCAGTATTTT.

The chain joins TRBV30 to TRBJ1-4; TRBD1 aligns across 7 bases. CDR3 length equals 14 residues. Per germline, CDR1 GTSNPN and CDR2 SVGIG (reference sequence). J lost 8 bases, V lost 5 bases, and 11 bases had no gene match. The CDR3 protein is CAWSDRAGSEKLFF. The CDR3 nucleotides read TGTGCCTGGTCTGACAGGGCCGGGAGCGAAAAACTGTTTTTT. The variable domain in full, completed from reference TRBV30 and TRBJ1-4, reads SQTIHQWPATLVQPVGSPLSLECTVEGTSNPNLYWYRQAAGRGLQLLFYSVGIGQISSEVPQNLSASRPQDRQFILSSKKLLLSDSGFYLCAWSDRAGSEKLFFGSGTQLSVL.

This clone appeared a few times. In nucleotides, the CDR3 is TGTGCCAGTGACCGGGACAGGGTCGGCTACACCTTC. Protein: CASDRDRVGYTF. The chain couples TRBV2 to TRBJ1-2, with 9 bases fitting TRBD1. Germline V gene lookup returns CDR1 SNHLY and CDR2 FYNNEI. Germline trimming cut 9 bases from V and 8 bases from J; bases unmatched to any gene: 7. The CDR3 length is 12 residues.

The chain carries TRBV11-2 and TRBJ1-2; D might be TRBD1 (5 bases). The V and J ends lost 0 bases and 7 bases respectively, with 15 bases between them. Germline V lookup: CDR1 SGHAT, CDR2 FQNNGV. The CDR3 sequence is 15 residues long. This CDR3 is CASSLDPGAFGGYTF. The CDR3 DNA reads TGTGCCAGCAGCTTAGACCCTGGGGCTTTCGGTGGCTACACCTTC.

The J gene is TRBJ2-2, the V gene TRBV5-4; D might be TRBD1 (5 bases). Trimming removed 1 base at V and 7 bases at J, with 14 bases between. Looked up from germline, CDR1 is SGHNT and CDR2 is YYREEE (reference sequence). This CDR3 is built from 15 residues. CDR3 coding DNA: TGTGCCAGCAGCTTGATGTTGGCAGGGTTCGGGGAGCTGTTTTTT. Translated: CASSLMLAGFGELFF.

The chain couples TRBV19 to TRBJ1-5, with 8 bases matching TRBD1. After removal of 7 bases from V and 5 bases from J, the junction contained 13 bases not matched to a gene. Germline V gene data show CDR1 as LNHDA and CDR2 as SQIVND (reference sequence). This CDR3 has 16 amino acids. CDR3: CASTPTDREYYQPQHF. The CDR3 DNA reads TGTGCCAGTACCCCAACGGACAGGGAATATTATCAGCCCCAGCATTTT.

The chain has TRBV7-2 and TRBJ2-1; D remains ambiguous. The V end was cut by 5 bases, the J end by 0 bases, with 8 bases between. CDR1 and CDR2 (germline): SGHTA, FQGNSA. CDR3 length: 14 residues. The DNA of the CDR3 is TGTGCCAGCAGCGATGTTAGCTCCTACAATGAGCAGTTCTTC. It is translated as CASSDVSSYNEQFF.

In this sample, this clone turned up a few times. V is TRBV6-5 and J is TRBJ1-5; TRBD1 agrees at 9 bases. V lost 6 bases, J lost 2 bases, and 2 bases stayed unmatched. CDR3 length: 14 amino acids. Germline V gene lookup returns CDR1 MNHEY and CDR2 SVGAGI. The CDR3 sequence: CASRGQGGNQPQHF. The CDR3 DNA reads as TGTGCCAGCAGGGGACAGGGAGGCAATCAGCCCCAGCATTTT.

Only a few counts were recorded for this clone. The chain links TRBV6-1 to TRBJ2-7, with 8 positions matching TRBD2. This CDR3 region has 15 residues. Germline V gene data show CDR1 as MNHNS and CDR2 as SASEGT. The V segment lost 3 bases and the J segment 3 bases; nucleotides outside the gene matches: 7. In DNA form, the CDR3 reads TGTGCCAGCAGTGAGTGGACTAGCAGTTTCTACGAGCAGTACTTC. As protein: CASSEWTSSFYEQYF.

The chain couples TRBV4-2 to TRBJ2-1; no clear D. V lost 0 bases to trimming and J lost 3 bases, with 9 bases between them. Germline lookup yields CDR1 LGHNA and CDR2 YNFKEQ. CDR3 length equals 15 residues. The CDR3 DNA reads as TGTGCCAGCAGCCAAGATCGGCCTAGCTACAATGAGCAGTTCTTC. It yields the protein CASSQDRPSYNEQFF.

The table lists this clone with a count of one. A junction end diverges from the germline sequence, so it may reflect a read error. The chain joins TRBV4-3 to TRBJ1-6, with D hard to call. The germline V gene has CDR1 LGHNA and CDR2 YSLEER. This CDR3 contains 17 residues. CDR3 DNA sequence: TGCGCCAGCGGCCAAGAAGGAGCGCTCGGGTATAATTCACCCCTCCACTTT. Residues: CASGQEGALGYNSPLHF.

CDR3 nucleotide sequence: TGCGCCAGCAGCCAAGGTTCGGCTAGCGGGATGTCAGAGACCCAGTACTTC. Its translation is CASSQGSASGMSETQYF. The chain uses TRBV4-1 and TRBJ2-5; 9 bases fit TRBD2. Germline CDR1 reads MGHRA; CDR2 reads YSYEKL. The CDR3 is 17 amino acids. Trimming at V came to 1 base and at J to 4 bases, leaving 10 bases not matched to a gene.

V gene TRBV9 combines with J gene TRBJ1-1, with a weak D call TRBD1 (6 bases). Germline CDR1 reads SGDLS; CDR2 reads YYNGEE. The CDR3 covers 14 residues. The ends were cut back, 4 bases at V and 7 bases at J, with 17 bases in the middle. This CDR3 is CASSRIRKGGEAFF. As DNA, the CDR3 is TGTGCCAGCAGCCGTATCCGGAAAGGGGGTGAAGCTTTCTTT.

This clone was detected a few times. V and J are TRBV6-5 and TRBJ1-1; tentatively, D is TRBD1 (5 bases). The ends were cut back, 8 bases at V and 3 bases at J, with 16 bases in the middle. Per germline, CDR1 MNHEY and CDR2 SVGAGI. The CDR3 extends over 14 amino acids. The CDR3 protein is CASAGGEADTEAFF. The CDR3 DNA follows: TGTGCCAGCGCGGGGGGGGAAGCAGACACTGAAGCTTTCTTT.

V gene TRBV7-9 combines with J gene TRBJ2-5; a possible D gene is TRBD2 (6 bases). CDR1 and CDR2 (germline): SEHNR, FQNEAQ (reference sequence). V lost 11 bases, J lost 2 bases, and 18 bases lay in between. CDR3 length: 14 residues. The CDR3 loop is CAVPSEGQQETQYF. The CDR3 DNA reads TGTGCCGTACCCTCGGAGGGCCAACAAGAGACCCAGTACTTC. The whole variable domain, filled in from reference TRBV7-9 and TRBJ2-5, reads DTGVSQNPRHKITKRGQNVTFRCDPISEHNRLYWYRQTLGQGPEFLTYFQNEAQLEKSRLLSDRFSAERPKGSFSTLEIQRTEQGDSAMYLCAVPSEGQQETQYFGPGTRLLVL.

This chain connects TRBV2 to TRBJ1-5; 10 bases map to TRBD1. CDR1 is SNHLY and CDR2 is FYNNEI in the germline V gene. This CDR3 is built from 15 residues. V was clipped by 10 bases and J by 5 bases; unmatched bases: 11. DNA for the CDR3: TGTGCCACAAGGAGGGACAGGGGAGGATATCAGCCCCAGCATTTT. Translated, it gives CATRRDRGGYQPQHF.

The chain employs TRBV11-2 and TRBJ1-2; the match to TRBD1 covers 8 bases. Germline V gives CDR1 SGHAT, CDR2 FQNNGV. Trimming at V came to 4 bases and at J to 7 bases, leaving 8 bases not matched to a gene. This CDR3 spans 14 amino acids. CDR3 protein: CASSYRTGIGGYTF. The DNA of the CDR3 is TGTGCCAGCAGCTACCGGACAGGGATAGGTGGCTACACCTTC.

The chain carries TRBV5-4 and TRBJ1-6; 7 nucleotides align to TRBD1. This CDR3 has 16 residues. V shed 3 bases, J shed 6 bases, and the junction held 9 bases outside the gene matches. Germline V gene lookup returns CDR1 SGHNT and CDR2 YYREEE (reference sequence). In nucleotides, the CDR3 is TGTGCCAGCAGCTCTGCACAGGGGAACCCTAATTCACCCCTCCACTTT. Residues: CASSSAQGNPNSPLHF.

The chain links TRBV7-9 to TRBJ1-6; D unclear. CDR1 and CDR2 from the germline V gene are SEHNR and FQNEAQ (reference sequence). CDR3 length equals 15 residues. V was pared by 5 bases and J by 6 bases, with 14 bases between. In nucleotides, the CDR3 is TGTGCCAGCAGCCCTGCTCGGGGTCTTAATTCACCCCTCCACTTT. Translation: CASSPARGLNSPLHF.

The V and J genes are TRBV4-3 and TRBJ2-5, with 9 bases identical to TRBD1. The J call may be in error: the DNA end matches TRBJ2-7 better. The CDR3 sequence is 17 residues long. CDR1 is LGHNA and CDR2 is YSLEER in the germline V gene. CDR3 sequence: CASSRRIRQGDSYEQYF. The CDR3 DNA sequence: TGCGCCAGCAGCCGGAGGATTAGACAGGGGGATTCCTACGAGCAGTACTTC.

This chain joins TRBV5-1 and TRBJ2-4; 8 nucleotides line up with TRBD2. The CDR3 extends over 14 amino acids. Germline V gives CDR1 SGHRS, CDR2 YFSETQ. The V and J ends lost 4 bases and 10 bases, in that order; junction bases with no gene match: 10. The CDR3 DNA is TGCGCCAGCAGCCCGGGGGGGACCCAGGGGATTCAGTACTTC. It translates to CASSPGGTQGIQYF.

The chain joins TRBV30 to TRBJ1-1, with TRBD1 identical over 9 bases. V shed 3 bases and J 5 bases; nucleotides not matched to a gene: 4. The CDR3 extends over 13 amino acids. Per germline, CDR1 GTSNPN and CDR2 SVGIG (reference sequence). Here the CDR3 DNA reads TGTGCCTGGAGAAGGACAGGGGATACTGAAGCTTTCTTT. Its translation is CAWRRTGDTEAFF.